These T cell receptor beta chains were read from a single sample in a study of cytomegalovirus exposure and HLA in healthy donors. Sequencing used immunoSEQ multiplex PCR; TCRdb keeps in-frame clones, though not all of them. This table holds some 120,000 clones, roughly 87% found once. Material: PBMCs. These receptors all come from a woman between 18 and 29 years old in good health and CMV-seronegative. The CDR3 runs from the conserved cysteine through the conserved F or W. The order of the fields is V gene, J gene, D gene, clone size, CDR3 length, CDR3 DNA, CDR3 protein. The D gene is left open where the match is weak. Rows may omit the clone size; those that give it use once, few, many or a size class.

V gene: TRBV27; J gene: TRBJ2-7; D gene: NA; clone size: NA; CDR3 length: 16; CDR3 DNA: TGTGCCAGCACCTCTGGGACCGGGAGAGGGTCCTACGAGCAGTACTTC; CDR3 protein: CASTSGTGRGSYEQYF
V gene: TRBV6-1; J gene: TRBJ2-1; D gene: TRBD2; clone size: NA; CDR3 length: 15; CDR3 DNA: TGTGCCAGCAGTGTCCGGCCTAGCGGGGTCAATGAGCAGTTCTTC; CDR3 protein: CASSVRPSGVNEQFF
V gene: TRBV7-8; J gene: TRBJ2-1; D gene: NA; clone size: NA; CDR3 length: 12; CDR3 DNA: TGTGCCACTCGGCAGGGTTTACATGAGCAGTTCTTC; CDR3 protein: CATRQGLHEQFF
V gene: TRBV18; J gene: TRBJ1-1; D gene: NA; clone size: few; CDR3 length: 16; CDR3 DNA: TGTGCCAGCTCACCAAACCGAAACAGTCTGAACACTGAAGCTTTCTTT; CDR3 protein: CASSPNRNSLNTEAFF
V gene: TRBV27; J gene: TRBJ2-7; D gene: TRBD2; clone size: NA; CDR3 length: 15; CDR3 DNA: TGTGCCAGCAGTTTTTCGCGGGAGCGCTCCTACGAGCAGTACTTC; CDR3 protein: CASSFSRERSYEQYF
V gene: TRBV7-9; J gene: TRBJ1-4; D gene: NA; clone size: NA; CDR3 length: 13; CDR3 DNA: TGTGCCAGCAGCCCACGGTTTAATGAAAAACTGTTTTTT; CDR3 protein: CASSPRFNEKLFF
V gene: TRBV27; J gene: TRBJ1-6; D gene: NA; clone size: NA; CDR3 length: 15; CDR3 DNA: TGTGCCAGCCGGGGGGGAAGCTCCTATAATTCACCCCTCCACTTT; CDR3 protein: CASRGGSSYNSPLHF
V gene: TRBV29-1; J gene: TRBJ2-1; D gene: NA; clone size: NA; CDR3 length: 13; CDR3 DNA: TGCAGCCTGAACCTAGCAACCTACAATGAGCAGTTCTTC; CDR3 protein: CSLNLATYNEQFF
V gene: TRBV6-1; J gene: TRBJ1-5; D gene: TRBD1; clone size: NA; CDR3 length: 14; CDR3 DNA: TGTGCCAGCCGCACAGGGGAAAGAAGCCAGCCCCAGCATTTT; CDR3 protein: CASRTGERSQPQHF
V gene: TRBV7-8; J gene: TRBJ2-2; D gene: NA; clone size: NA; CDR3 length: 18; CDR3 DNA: TGTGCCAGCAGCGTCCGGCGTCCTCTTATTCACAGGGCCGGGGAGCTGTTTTTT; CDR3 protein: CASSVRRPLIHRAGELFF
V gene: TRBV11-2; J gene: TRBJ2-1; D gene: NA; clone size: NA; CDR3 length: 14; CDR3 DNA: TGTGCCAGCAGCTTCGGGGGCTCCTACAATGAGCAGTTCTTC; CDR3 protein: CASSFGGSYNEQFF
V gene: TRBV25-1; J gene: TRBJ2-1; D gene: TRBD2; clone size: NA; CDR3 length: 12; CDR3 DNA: TGTGCCAGCAGTGTTCTAGCGGGAGGACAGTTCTTC; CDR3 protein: CASSVLAGGQFF
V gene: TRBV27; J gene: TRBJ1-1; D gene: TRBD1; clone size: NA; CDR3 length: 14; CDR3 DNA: TGTGCCAGCAGTTTTAAGCAGGGGGCAGGTGAAGCTTTCTTT; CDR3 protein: CASSFKQGAGEAFF
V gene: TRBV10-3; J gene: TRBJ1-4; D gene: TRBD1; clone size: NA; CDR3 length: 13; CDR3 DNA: TGTGCCACCGTACAGGGGTTGGGAGAAAAACTGTTTTTT; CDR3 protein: CATVQGLGEKLFF
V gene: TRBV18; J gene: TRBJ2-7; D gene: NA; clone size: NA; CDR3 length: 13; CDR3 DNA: TGTGCCAGCTCACCGCCAGGGATCTACGAGCAGTACTTC; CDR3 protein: CASSPPGIYEQYF
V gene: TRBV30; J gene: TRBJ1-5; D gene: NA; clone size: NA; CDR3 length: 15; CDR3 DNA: TGTGCCTGGAGTGTAGGGGGACACGGGGTTGGGCCCCAGCATTTT; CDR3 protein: CAWSVGGHGVGPQHF
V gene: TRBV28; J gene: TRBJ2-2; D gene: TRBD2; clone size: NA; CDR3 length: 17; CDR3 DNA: TGTGCCAGCACCTCGGCGGCCAGCGGGAGTACCACCGGGGAGCTGTTTTTT; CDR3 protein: CASTSAASGSTTGELFF
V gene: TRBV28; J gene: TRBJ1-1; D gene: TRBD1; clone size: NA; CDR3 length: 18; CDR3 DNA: TGTGCCAGCAGTTTAACGCACCTTACAGGGGAGCTGAACACTGAAGCTTTCTTT; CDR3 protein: CASSLTHLTGELNTEAFF
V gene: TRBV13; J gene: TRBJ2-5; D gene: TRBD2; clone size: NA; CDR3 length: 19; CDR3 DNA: TGTGCCAGCATCAGGGCGGGAGCAGAGGTGGGACTAGCCGGAGGGACCCAGTACTTC; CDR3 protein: CASIRAGAEVGLAGGTQYF
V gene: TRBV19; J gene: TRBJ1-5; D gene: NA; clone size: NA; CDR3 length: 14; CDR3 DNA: TGTGCCAGTAGTTACGGTCCCGGCAATCAGCCCCAGCATTTT; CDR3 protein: CASSYGPGNQPQHF
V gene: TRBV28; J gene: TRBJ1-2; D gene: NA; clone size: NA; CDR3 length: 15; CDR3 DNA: TGTGCCAGCAGTTTCCGCCAACAGGCTAACTATGGCTACACCTTC; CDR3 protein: CASSFRQQANYGYTF
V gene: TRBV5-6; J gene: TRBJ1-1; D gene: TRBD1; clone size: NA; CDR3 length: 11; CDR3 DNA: TGTGCCAGCAGCCAGGGGGCTGAAGCTTTCTTT; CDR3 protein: CASSQGAEAFF
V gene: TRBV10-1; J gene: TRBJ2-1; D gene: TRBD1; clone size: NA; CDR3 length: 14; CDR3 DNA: TGCGCCAGCAGTGAGCGACAGGGGGAGAATGAGCAGTTCTTC; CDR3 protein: CASSERQGENEQFF
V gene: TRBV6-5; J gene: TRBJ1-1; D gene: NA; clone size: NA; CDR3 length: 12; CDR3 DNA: TGTGCCAGCAGCCACGGGAACACTGAAGCTTTCTTT; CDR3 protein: CASSHGNTEAFF
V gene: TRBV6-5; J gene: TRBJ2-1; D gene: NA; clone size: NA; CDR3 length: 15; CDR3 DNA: TGTGCCAGCAGTTACGCCCTAAGTACCTACAATGAGCAGTTCTTC; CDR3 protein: CASSYALSTYNEQFF
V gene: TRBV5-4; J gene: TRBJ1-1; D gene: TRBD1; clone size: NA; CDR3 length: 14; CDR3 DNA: TGTGCCAGCAGCGGGACAGGGGAGGGTACTGAAGCTTTCTTT; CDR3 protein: CASSGTGEGTEAFF
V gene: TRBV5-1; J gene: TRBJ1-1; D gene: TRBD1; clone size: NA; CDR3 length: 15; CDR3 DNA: TGCGCCAGCAGACCGGGACAGTACATGAACACTGAAGCTTTCTTT; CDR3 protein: CASRPGQYMNTEAFF
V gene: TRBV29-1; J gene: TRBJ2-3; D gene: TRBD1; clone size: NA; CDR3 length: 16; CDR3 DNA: TGCAGCGTTGAGAGAGGACAGGGGGTAGGATCAGATACGCAGTATTTT; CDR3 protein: CSVERGQGVGSDTQYF
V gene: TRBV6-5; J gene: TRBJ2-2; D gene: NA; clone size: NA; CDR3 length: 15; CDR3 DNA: TGTGCCAGCAGACCGGGTCTCTATTCTACCGGGGAGCTGTTTTTT; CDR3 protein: CASRPGLYSTGELFF
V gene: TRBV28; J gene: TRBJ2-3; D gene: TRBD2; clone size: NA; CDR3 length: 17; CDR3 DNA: TGTGCCAGCAGTTTAGCCGGGACTAGCGGGGGGGCTGATACGCAGTATTTT; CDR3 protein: CASSLAGTSGGADTQYF
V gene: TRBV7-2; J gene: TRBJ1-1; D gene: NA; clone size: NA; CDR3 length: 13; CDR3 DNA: TGTGCCAGCAGCTTAGTCCTTGAGGTTGAAGCTTTCTTT; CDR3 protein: CASSLVLEVEAFF
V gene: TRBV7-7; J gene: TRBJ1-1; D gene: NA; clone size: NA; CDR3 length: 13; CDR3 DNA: TGTGCCAGCAGCCCGAGGGAGAACACTGAAGCTTTCTTT; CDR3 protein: CASSPRENTEAFF
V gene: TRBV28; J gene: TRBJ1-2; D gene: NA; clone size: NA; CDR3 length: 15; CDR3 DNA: TGTGCCAGCAGTTTACCTCCGGGGGAGGGACGTGGCTACACCTTC; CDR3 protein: CASSLPPGEGRGYTF
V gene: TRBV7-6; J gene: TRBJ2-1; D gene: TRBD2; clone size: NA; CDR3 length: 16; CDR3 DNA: TGTGCCAGCAGCTTAATGAGCGGGGGACTTTACAATGAGCAGTTCTTC; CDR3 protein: CASSLMSGGLYNEQFF
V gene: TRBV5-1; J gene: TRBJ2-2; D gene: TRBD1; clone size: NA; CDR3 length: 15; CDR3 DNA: TGCGCCAGCAGTGCCGGGACAGGGGGAAACGGGGAGCTGTTTTTT; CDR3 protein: CASSAGTGGNGELFF
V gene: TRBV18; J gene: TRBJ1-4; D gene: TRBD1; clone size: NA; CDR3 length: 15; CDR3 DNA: TGTGCCAGCTCTTACGGACAGGGAACTAATGAAAAACTGTTTTTT; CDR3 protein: CASSYGQGTNEKLFF
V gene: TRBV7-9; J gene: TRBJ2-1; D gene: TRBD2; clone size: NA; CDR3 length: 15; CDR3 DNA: TGTGCCAGCAGCCAAACTAGCGATCGGGACAATGAGCAGTTCTTC; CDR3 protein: CASSQTSDRDNEQFF
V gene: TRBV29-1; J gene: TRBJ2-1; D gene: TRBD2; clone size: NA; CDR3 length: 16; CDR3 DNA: TGCAGCGTTGAGCACCTAGCGGGAGGCCCGTCAAATGAGCAGTTCTTC; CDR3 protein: CSVEHLAGGPSNEQFF
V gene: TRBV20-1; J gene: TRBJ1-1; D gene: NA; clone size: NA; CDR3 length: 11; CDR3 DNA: TGCAGGGGCCTGATGAACACTGAAGCTTTCTTT; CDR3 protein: CRGLMNTEAFF
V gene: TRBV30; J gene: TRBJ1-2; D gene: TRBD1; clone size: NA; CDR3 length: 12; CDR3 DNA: TGTGCCTGGAGTACAGGGGGCTATGGCTACACCTTC; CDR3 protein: CAWSTGGYGYTF
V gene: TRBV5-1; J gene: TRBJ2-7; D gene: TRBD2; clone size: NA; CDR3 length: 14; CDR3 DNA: TGCGCCAGCAGCTTAGGGACTAGCGTTTACGAGCAGTACTTC; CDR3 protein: CASSLGTSVYEQYF
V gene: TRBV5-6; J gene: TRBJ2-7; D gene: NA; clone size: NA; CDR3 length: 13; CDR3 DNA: TGTGCCAGCAGCTTGACTAGCTCCTACGAGCAGTACTTC; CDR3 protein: CASSLTSSYEQYF
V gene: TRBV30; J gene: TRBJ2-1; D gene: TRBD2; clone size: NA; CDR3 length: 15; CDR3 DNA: TGTGCCTGGAGCTTAGGGACTAGCGGGTACAATGAGCAGTTCTTC; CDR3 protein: CAWSLGTSGYNEQFF
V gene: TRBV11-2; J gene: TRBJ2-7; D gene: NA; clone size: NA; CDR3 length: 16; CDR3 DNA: TGTGCCAGCAGCTGGGACTGGGGCAGCCAAAATAACGAGCAGTACTTC; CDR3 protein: CASSWDWGSQNNEQYF
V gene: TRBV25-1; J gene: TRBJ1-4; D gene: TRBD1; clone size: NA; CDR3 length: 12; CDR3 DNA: TGTGCCAGCAACGGACAGGTTGAAAAACTGTTTTTT; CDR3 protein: CASNGQVEKLFF
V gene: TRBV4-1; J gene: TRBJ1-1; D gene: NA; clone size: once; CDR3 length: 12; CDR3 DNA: TGCGCCAGCAGCCTCCTCGGGACTGAAGCTTTCTTT; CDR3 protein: CASSLLGTEAFF
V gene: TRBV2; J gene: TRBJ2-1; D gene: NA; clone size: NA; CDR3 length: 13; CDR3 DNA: TGTGCCAGCAGTGCCGCAGCCTACAATGAGCAGTTCTTC; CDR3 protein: CASSAAAYNEQFF
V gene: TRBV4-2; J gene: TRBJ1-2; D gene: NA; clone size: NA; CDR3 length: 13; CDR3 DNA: TGTGCCAGCAGCCAAGAGTTTAGTTATGGCTACACCTTC; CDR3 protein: CASSQEFSYGYTF
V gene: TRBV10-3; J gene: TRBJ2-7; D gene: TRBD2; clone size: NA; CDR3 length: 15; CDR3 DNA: TGTGCCATCAGTGAGGGAAAGGGACTACGAAACGAGCAGTACTTC; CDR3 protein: CAISEGKGLRNEQYF
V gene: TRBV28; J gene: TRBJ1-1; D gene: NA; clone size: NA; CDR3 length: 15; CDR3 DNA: TGTGCCAGCAGTTCCCATGTAAGCGGGAACACTGAAGCTTTCTTT; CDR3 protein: CASSSHVSGNTEAFF
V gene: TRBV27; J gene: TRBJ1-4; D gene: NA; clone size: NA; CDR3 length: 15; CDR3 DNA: TGTGCCAGCAGAGGGTGGGGGGGAGGCAATGAAAAACTGTTTTTT; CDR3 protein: CASRGWGGGNEKLFF
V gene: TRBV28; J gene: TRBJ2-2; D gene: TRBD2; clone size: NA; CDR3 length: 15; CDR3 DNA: TGTGCCAGCAGGGCCGGGACTAGCGTCTCCGGGGAGCTGTTTTTT; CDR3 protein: CASRAGTSVSGELFF
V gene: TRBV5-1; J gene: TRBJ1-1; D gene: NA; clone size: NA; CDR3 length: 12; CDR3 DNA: TGCGCCAGCAGGGACACATACACTGAAGCTTTCTTT; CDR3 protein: CASRDTYTEAFF